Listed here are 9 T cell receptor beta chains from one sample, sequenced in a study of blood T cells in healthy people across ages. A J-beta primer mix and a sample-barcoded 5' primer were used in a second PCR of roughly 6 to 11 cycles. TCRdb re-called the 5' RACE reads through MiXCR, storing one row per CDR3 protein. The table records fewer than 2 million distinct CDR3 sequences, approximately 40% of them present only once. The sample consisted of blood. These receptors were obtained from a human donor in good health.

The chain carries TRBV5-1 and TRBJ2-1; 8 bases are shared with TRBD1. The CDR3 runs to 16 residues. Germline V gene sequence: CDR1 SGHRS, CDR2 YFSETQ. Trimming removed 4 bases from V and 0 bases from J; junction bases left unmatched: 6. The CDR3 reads CASSVDGQGSYNEQFF. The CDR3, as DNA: TGCGCCAGCAGCGTGGATGGACAGGGCTCCTACAATGAGCAGTTCTTC.

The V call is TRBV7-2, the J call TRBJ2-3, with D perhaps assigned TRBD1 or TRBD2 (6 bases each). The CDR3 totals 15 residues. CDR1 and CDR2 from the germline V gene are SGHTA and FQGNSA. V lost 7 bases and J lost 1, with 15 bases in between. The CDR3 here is CASTVVGGGTDTQYF. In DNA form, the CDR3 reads TGTGCCAGCACCGTGGTGGGGGGCGGCACAGATACGCAGTATTTT.

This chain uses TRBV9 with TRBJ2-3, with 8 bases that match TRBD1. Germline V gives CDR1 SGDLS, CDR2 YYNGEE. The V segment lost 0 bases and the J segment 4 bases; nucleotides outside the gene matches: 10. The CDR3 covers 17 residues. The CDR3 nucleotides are TGTGCCAGCAGCGTAGAGTCGGCAGGGGGCGCGTCAGATACGCAGTATTTT. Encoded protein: CASSVESAGGASDTQYF.

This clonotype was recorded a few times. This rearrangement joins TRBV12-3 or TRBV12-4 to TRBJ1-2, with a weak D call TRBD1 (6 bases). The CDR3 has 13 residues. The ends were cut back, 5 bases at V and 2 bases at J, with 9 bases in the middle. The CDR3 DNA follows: TGTGCCAGCAGTACAGGGATCAACTATGGCTACACCTTC. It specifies CASSTGINYGYTF.

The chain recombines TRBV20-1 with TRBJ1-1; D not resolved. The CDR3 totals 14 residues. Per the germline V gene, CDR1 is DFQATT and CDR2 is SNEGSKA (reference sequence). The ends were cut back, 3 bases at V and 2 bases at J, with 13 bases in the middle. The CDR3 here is CSASTPARNTEAFF. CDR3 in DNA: TGCAGTGCTAGTACCCCAGCCCGAAACACTGAAGCTTTCTTT.

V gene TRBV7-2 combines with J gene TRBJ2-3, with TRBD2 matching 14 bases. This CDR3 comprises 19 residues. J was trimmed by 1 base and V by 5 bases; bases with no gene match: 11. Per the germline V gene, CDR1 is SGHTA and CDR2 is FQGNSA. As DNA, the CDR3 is TGTGCCAGCAGCCCATACCGACTAGCGGGGGGGCGTGGCACAGATACGCAGTATTTT. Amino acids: CASSPYRLAGGRGTDTQYF.

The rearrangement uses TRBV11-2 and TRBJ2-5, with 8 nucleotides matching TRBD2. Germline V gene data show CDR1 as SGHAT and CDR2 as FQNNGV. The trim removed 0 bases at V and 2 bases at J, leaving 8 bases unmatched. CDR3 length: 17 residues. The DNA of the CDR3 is TGTGCCAGCAGCTTAGATCGAACGGGGGGGCGTCAAGAGACCCAGTACTTC. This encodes CASSLDRTGGRQETQYF.

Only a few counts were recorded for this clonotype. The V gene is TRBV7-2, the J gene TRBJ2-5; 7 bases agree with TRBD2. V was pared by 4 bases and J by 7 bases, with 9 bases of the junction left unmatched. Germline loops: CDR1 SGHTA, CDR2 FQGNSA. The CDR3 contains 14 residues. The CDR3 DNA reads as TGTGCCAGCAGCTCCCGGGGGGAGGGAGTGACCCAGTACTTC. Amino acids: CASSSRGEGVTQYF.

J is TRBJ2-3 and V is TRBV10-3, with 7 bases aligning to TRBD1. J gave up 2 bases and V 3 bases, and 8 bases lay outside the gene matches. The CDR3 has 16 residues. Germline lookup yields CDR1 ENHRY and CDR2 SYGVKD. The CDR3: CAISDKGQMVTDTQYF. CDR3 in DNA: TGTGCCATCAGTGATAAGGGACAGATGGTCACAGATACGCAGTATTTT.